This T cell receptor (beta chain) was captured by sequencing in a study of T cells in Graves' hyperthyroidism and ophthalmopathy. CDR3 length equals 13 residues. Trimming cost V 3 bases and J 4 bases, with 9 bases left between them. This clonotype turned up a few times. The antigen remains unidentified. For Graves' hyperthyroidism to be stable, ophthalmopathy could not progress within 18 months. The investigators amplified TCR beta CDR3 regions from RNA transcripts. When the TCR CDR3 underwent first-round RT-PCR, the HTBI primer set was used. TCRdb independently ran MiXCR on the multiplex PCR reads; one entry per CDR3 protein. This table holds approximately 560,000 distinct CDR3 sequences, approximately 44% found once. Findings and caveats of the study: Separation of ophthalmopathy from stable hyperthyroidism was achieved by a 13 V-J model.

The chain recombines TRBV12-3 or TRBV12-4 with TRBJ1-1; D gene uncertain. The receptor was derived from a woman under 30 with Graves' hyperthyroidism. The sequenced sample was peripheral blood or thyroid tissue (not recorded which). The DNA for the CDR3 is TGTGCCAGCAGTTTCGGAAGGGCCACTGAAGCTTTCTTT. Amino acids: CASSFGRATEAFF.